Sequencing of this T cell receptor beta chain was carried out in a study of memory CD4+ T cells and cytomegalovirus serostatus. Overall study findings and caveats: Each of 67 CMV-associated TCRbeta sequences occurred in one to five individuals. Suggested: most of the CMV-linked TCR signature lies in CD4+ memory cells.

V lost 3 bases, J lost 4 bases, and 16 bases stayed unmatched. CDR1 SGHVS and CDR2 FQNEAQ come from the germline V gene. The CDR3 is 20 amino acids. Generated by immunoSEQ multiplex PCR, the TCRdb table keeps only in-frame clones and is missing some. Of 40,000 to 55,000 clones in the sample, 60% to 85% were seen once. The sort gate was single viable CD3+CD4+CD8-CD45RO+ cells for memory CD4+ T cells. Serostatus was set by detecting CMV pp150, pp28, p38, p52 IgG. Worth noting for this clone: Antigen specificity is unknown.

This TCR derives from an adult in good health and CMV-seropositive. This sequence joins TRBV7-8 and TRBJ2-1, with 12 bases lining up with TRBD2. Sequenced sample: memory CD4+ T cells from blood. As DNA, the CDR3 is TGTGCCAGCAGCTTTCCGCCGGGACTAGCGGGCCGGTCCCTATACAATGAGCAGTTCTTC. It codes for CASSFPPGLAGRSLYNEQFF.